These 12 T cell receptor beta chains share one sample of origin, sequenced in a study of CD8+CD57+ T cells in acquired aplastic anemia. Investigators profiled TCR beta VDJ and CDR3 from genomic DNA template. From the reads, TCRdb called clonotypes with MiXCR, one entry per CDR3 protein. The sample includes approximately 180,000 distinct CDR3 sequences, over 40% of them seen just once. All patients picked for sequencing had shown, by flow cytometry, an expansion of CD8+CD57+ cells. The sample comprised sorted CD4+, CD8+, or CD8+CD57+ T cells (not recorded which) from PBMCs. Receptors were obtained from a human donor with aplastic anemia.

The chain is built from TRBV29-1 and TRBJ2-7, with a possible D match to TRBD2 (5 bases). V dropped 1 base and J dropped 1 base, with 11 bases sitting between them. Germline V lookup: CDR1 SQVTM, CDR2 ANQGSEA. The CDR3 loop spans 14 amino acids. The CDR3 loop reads CSVEGTRASYEQYF. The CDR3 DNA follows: TGCAGCGTTGAAGGGACGAGGGCATCCTACGAGCAGTACTTC.

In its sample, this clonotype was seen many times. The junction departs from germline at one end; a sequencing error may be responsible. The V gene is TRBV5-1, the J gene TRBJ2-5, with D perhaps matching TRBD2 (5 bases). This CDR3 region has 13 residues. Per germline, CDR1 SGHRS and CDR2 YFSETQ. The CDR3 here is CASSLAAGETQYF. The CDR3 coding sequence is TGTGCCAGCAGCTTGGCCGCGGGAGAGACCCAGTACTTC.

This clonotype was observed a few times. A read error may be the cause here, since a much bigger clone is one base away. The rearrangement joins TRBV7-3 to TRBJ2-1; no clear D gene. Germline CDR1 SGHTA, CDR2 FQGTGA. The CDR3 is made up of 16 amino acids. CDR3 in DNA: TGTGCCAGCAGCTTATATAAAGCGAGCTCCTACAATGGGCAGTTCTTC. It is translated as CASSLYKASSYNGQFF.

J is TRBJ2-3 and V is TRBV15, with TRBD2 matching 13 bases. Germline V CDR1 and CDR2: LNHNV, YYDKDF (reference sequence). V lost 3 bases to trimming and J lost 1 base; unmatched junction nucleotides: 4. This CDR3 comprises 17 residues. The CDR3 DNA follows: TGTGCCACCAGCAGTGACGGACTAGCGGGAGGCACAGATACGCAGTATTTT. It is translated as CATSSDGLAGGTDTQYF.

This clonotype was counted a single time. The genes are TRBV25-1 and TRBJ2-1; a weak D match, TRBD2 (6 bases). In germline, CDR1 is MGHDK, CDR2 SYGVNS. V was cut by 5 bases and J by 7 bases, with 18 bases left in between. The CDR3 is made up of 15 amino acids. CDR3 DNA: TGTGCCAGCAGTAGTGGGACTCCTCAAGGGAATGAGCAGTTCTTC. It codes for CASSSGTPQGNEQFF.

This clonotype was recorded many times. CDR3 nucleotides: TGTGCCAGTACCGCGGAGCGAGGTGCTGGAAACACCATATATTTT. Encoded protein: CASTAERGAGNTIYF. The genes are TRBV19 and TRBJ1-3; no clear D gene. The CDR3 consists of 15 residues. Germline loops: CDR1 LNHDA, CDR2 SQIVND (reference sequence). V lost 7 bases and J lost 2, with 15 bases in between.

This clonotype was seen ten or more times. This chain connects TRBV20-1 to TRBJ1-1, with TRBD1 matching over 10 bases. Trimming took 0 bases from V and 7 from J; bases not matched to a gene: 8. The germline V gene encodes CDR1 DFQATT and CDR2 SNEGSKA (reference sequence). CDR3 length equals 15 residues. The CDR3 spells CSARDPKGTGDEAFF. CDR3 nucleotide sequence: TGCAGTGCTAGAGATCCGAAGGGGACAGGGGATGAAGCTTTCTTT.

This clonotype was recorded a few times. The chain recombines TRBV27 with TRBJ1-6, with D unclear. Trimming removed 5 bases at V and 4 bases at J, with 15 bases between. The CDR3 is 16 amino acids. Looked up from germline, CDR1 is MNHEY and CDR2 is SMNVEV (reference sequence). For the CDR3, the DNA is TGTGCCAGCAGTCCATCGAGGTGGGAGTATAATTCACCCCTCCACTTT. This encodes CASSPSRWEYNSPLHF.

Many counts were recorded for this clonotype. CDR3 bases: TGTGCCAGCAGTCTCGGACAGGGGAGCTCACCCCTCCACTTT. It encodes CASSLGQGSSPLHF. The gene calls are TRBV12-3 or TRBV12-4 and TRBJ1-6, with 9 nucleotides matching TRBD1. With V trimmed by 5 bases and J by 10 bases, 6 bases remained unmatched. The CDR3 totals 14 residues.

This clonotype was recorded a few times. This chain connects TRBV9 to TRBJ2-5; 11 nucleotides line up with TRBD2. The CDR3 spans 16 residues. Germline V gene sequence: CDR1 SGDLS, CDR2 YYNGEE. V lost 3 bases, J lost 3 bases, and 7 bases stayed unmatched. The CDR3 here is CASSAILAGGKETQYF. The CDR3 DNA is TGTGCCAGCAGCGCTATCCTAGCGGGGGGTAAAGAGACCCAGTACTTC.

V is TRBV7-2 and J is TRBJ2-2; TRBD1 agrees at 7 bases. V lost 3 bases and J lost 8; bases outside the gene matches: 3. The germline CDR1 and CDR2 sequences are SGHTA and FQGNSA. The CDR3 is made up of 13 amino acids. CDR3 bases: TGTGCCAGCAGCTTTGACAGGGTGGGGGAGCTGTTTTTT. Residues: CASSFDRVGELFF.

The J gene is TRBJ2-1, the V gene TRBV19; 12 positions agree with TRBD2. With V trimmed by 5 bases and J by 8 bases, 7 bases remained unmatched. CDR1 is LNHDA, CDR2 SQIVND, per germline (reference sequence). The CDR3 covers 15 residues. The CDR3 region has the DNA TGTGCCAGTAGTTTCGCTAGCGGGAGGGCCGATGAGCAGTTCTTC. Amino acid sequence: CASSFASGRADEQFF.